A single sample gave rise to the 5 T cell receptor beta chains below, sequenced in a study of HIV-infected patients and healthy controls. Reverse transcription used roughly 450 ng RNA and constant-region primers for alpha and beta. Each of the alpha and beta chains got its own library through chain-specific third strand synthesis with indices. TCRdb itself ran the 5' RACE reads through MiXCR, one entry per CDR3 protein. The table shows 10,000 to 12,000 distinct CDR3 sequences, with 6.5% to 9% occurring only once. The repertoire came from unfractionated whole blood and reflected all unsorted peripheral T cells. The sample was blood. The receptors originated from an adult in good health.

The chain links TRBV12-3 or TRBV12-4 to TRBJ1-5; D ambiguous. This CDR3 spans 14 amino acids. Trimming took off 6 bases at V and 4 bases at J, with 13 bases between the two ends. CDR3 sequence: CASRKGRRNQPQHF. DNA for the CDR3: TGTGCCAGCAGGAAAGGACGGAGGAATCAGCCCCAGCATTTT.

By proportion, this clonotype is medium-sized. CDR3: CASSNYAGSKETQYF. CDR3 sequence (DNA): TGTGCCAGCAGCAACTACGCGGGGAGCAAAGAGACCCAGTACTTC. The chain uses TRBV6-6 and TRBJ2-5, with a weak D call TRBD2 (6 bases). The V and J ends lost 6 bases and 3 bases respectively, with 17 bases between them. The CDR3 runs 15 residues. The germline CDR1 and CDR2 sequences are MNHNY and SVGAGI (reference sequence).

The chain joins TRBV2 to TRBJ1-2; no firm D call. Germline-derived CDR1 and CDR2 are SNHLY and FYNNEI. The V end lost 5 bases, the J end lost 2 bases, and 9 bases lay between the germline ends. CDR3 length: 13 amino acids. CDR3 residues: CASSLQKNYGYTF. The CDR3 nucleotides are TGTGCCAGCAGTTTACAGAAGAACTATGGCTACACCTTC.

The table lists this clonotype with many counts. The chain links TRBV5-4 to TRBJ2-5; 14 bases line up with TRBD2. The CDR3 is made up of 15 amino acids. Trimming cost V 3 bases and J 5 bases; bases outside gene matches: 3. Germline V lookup: CDR1 SGHNT, CDR2 YYREEE (reference sequence). CDR3: CASSSTSGGAETQYF. The CDR3 nucleotides read TGTGCCAGCAGCTCGACTAGCGGGGGGGCCGAGACCCAGTACTTC.

Ten or more counts support this clonotype. This chain joins TRBV30 and TRBJ1-1; possibly TRBD1 for D (6 bases). V was shortened by 0 bases and J by 10 bases, with 15 bases between the two germline ends. Germline values: CDR1 GTSNPN, CDR2 SVGIG (reference sequence). The CDR3 is made up of 13 amino acids. The CDR3 sequence is CAWSVGASVGAFF. CDR3 in DNA: TGTGCCTGGAGTGTGGGGGCATCGGTAGGAGCTTTCTTT.